Listed below are T cell receptor beta chains from one sample, sequenced in a study of neurological immune-mediated disorders. TCRdb re-derived calls from the 5' RACE reads in MiXCR, one entry per CDR3 protein. The sample records about 48,000 distinct CDR3 sequences, 10% being singletons. The source material was PBMCs. Receptors were obtained from a woman aged 40 to 50 with HTLV-1-associated myelopathy (HAM/TSP). CDR3s include the opening cysteine and the closing phenylalanine or tryptophan. D genes are given only for firm matches. The size entry is marked missing in some rows and otherwise reads once, few, many or a size class.

cdr3_nt cdr3_aa clone_size j_call v_call d_call
TGTGCCAGCAGCTCAAAGGACAGGGCGAACTATGGCTACACCTTC CASSSKDRANYGYTF many TRBJ1-2 TRBV5-8 TRBD1
TGCGCCAGCAGCTTAGGTCTCCCAGGTCGGCTTATGAACACTGAAGCTTTCTTT CASSLGLPGRLMNTEAFF many TRBJ1-1 TRBV5-1 .
TGTGCCAGTAGTAGGGGGGGATCTGAAGCTTTCTTT CASSRGGSEAFF many TRBJ1-1 TRBV19 .
TGCGCCAGCAGCGCGGGGGACAAGACGATCCCGGAAGCTTTCTTT CASSAGDKTIPEAFF many TRBJ1-1 TRBV5-1 .
TGTGCAAGCAGCTTGGTACAGGAGGTCTACAATGAGCAGTTCTTC CASSLVQEVYNEQFF . TRBJ2-1 TRBV5-5 .
TGTGCCAGCAGCAACCAACGGGGGCGGTCCTACAATGAGCAGTTCTTC CASSNQRGRSYNEQFF medium-sized TRBJ2-1 TRBV5-6 .
TGCGCCAGCAGCTGGGTGGAAGACACTGAAGCTTTCTTT CASSWVEDTEAFF many TRBJ1-1 TRBV5-1 .
TGCAGCGTTGAAGGGGTACAGGGGGCGCTTAATGAGCAGTTCTTC CSVEGVQGALNEQFF many TRBJ2-1 TRBV29-1 TRBD1
TGTGCCAGTAGGACCGGGAAAGGCCCCTACAATGAGCAGTTCTTC CASRTGKGPYNEQFF few TRBJ2-1 TRBV19 .
TGCGCCAGCAGTCACAGAGGCGGCGGGGGCAAAGATACGCAGTATTTT CASSHRGGGGKDTQYF many TRBJ2-3 TRBV4-1 .
TGTGCCAGCAGCTTAGACGACAGGGTCTTAGAGGAGCAGTTCTTC CASSLDDRVLEEQFF many TRBJ2-1 TRBV11-3 TRBD1
TGCAGCGTGGTAATACAGAACTATGGCTACACCTTC CSVVIQNYGYTF many TRBJ1-2 TRBV29-1 .
TGTGCCAGCAGCTTAGGTGGGCGGGGGCCTAGCACAGATACGCAGTATTTT CASSLGGRGPSTDTQYF many TRBJ2-3 TRBV7-2 .
TGCAGTGCTAGACTAGACAGGGATGGAAACACCATATATTTT CSARLDRDGNTIYF many TRBJ1-3 TRBV20-1 TRBD1
TGTGCCAGCAGCCAAGAGGGGAGAAACACTGAAGCTTTCTTT CASSQEGRNTEAFF many TRBJ1-1 TRBV14 .
TGCAGTGCTACAACTAGTTTCTATGAGCAGTTCTTC CSATTSFYEQFF many TRBJ2-1 TRBV20-1 .
TGTGCCAGCAGCCCGACTAGCGGGGTTCTTTCTTCGGGGTATTTT CASSPTSGVLSSGYF many TRBJ2-3 TRBV3-1 TRBD2
TGTGCCAGCAGCTTAGTAGCGGGGAGCACAGATACGCAGTATTTT CASSLVAGSTDTQYF many TRBJ2-3 TRBV7-2 TRBD2
TGCGCCAGCAGCCAAGATGGGGCGACCACAGATACGCAGTATTTT CASSQDGATTDTQYF many TRBJ2-3 TRBV4-3 .
TGTGCCAGCAGCTCCACCGGGACAGGGCAAGAGACCCAGTACTTC CASSSTGTGQETQYF many TRBJ2-5 TRBV12-3/TRBV12-4 TRBD1
TGTGCCAGCAGTTTTAGCTACCACATGGTCGGGGAGCTGTTTTTT CASSFSYHMVGELFF many TRBJ2-2 TRBV28 .
TGCGCCAGCAGCCAACAGCCCCACACTGAAGCTTTCTTT CASSQQPHTEAFF many TRBJ1-1 TRBV5-1 .
TGTGCCAGCAGTCCAGAAGAGGGACTAGCGCGCTACAATGAGCAGTTCTTC CASSPEEGLARYNEQFF many TRBJ2-1 TRBV12-3/TRBV12-4 TRBD2
TGCGCCAGCAGTGGGGGCTCCGGGTGGTCAGATACGCAGTATTTT CASSGGSGWSDTQYF many TRBJ2-3 TRBV10-1 .
. CSVGLGRATNEKLFFF few TRBJ1-4 TRBV29-1 .
TGTGCCAGCAGTGCCGGGCTCGCCACTGAAGCTTTCTTT CASSAGLATEAFF many TRBJ1-1 TRBV6-1 .
TGTGCCAGCAGTGAGACGGGACAGGACCTTCGGGGCTACACCTTC CASSETGQDLRGYTF many TRBJ1-2 TRBV2 TRBD1
TGTGACAGCAGCCAGGACCTGGCGTCCGACGAGCAGTACTTC CDSSQDLASDEQYF . TRBJ2-7 TRBV7-8 .
TGTGCCAGCAGTTACAGGGGGCGCGATGAAAAACTGTTTTTT CASSYRGRDEKLFF many TRBJ1-4 TRBV6-1 TRBD1
TGCGCCAGCAGCTTGGCCGGGCCCGAGCAGTACTTC CASSLAGPEQYF many TRBJ2-7 TRBV5-1 .
TGCGCCAGCAGCCAAGCGACAGGGGACTATGGCTACACCTTC CASSQATGDYGYTF many TRBJ1-2 TRBV4-3 TRBD1
TGCAGCGTTGACAGGGGGCACACTGAAGCTTTCTTT CSVDRGHTEAFF many TRBJ1-1 TRBV29-1 TRBD1
TGCGCCAGCAGCCAAGATCCCGCCAGGGGGTGGCAGTTCTTC CASSQDPARGWQFF many TRBJ2-1 TRBV4-1 TRBD1
TGTGCCAGCAGTAAACGACAGGGGGTTACCTTTAACACCGGGGAGCTGTTTTTT CASSKRQGVTFNTGELFF many TRBJ2-2 TRBV27 TRBD1
TGTGCCAGCAGCTTATTACAGGGGACCTACGAGCAGTACTTC CASSLLQGTYEQYF many TRBJ2-7 TRBV7-2 TRBD1
TGTGCCATCGCATCTAGCGGGGGGGCCTACGAGCAGTACTTC CAIASSGGAYEQYF many TRBJ2-7 TRBV10-3 TRBD2
TGTGCCAGCAGGAAAAAGGGTGATGAAAAACTGTTTTTT CASRKKGDEKLFF many TRBJ1-4 TRBV11-2 .
TGTGCCAGCAGCCCTTCTTCGGGGGGTGTCTACGAGCAGTACTTC CASSPSSGGVYEQYF many TRBJ2-7 TRBV7-2 TRBD2
TGTGCCAGCAGAGACAGGGGGAGCAATCAGCCCCAGCATTTT CASRDRGSNQPQHF . TRBJ1-5 TRBV2 TRBD1
TGTGCCAGTAGTATGGGTCACTACGGCTACGAGCAGTACTTC CASSMGHYGYEQYF many TRBJ2-7 TRBV19 .
TGCGCCAGCAAACTGCCTAGCCACGTCCAAGAGACCCAGTACTTC CASKLPSHVQETQYF many TRBJ2-5 TRBV5-1 .
TGTGCCAGCAGCTTAAGCGGGGGGTCAGAGACCCAGTACTTC CASSLSGGSETQYF many TRBJ2-5 TRBV7-2 TRBD2
TGCAGTGCTAGTACTACGGTTTCCCCCTACGAGCAGTACTTC CSASTTVSPYEQYF . TRBJ2-7 TRBV20-1 .
TGTGCCAGCAGTTTAAGAGGTGCGGGACAGGTGAAAAACATTCAGTACTTC CASSLRGAGQVKNIQYF many TRBJ2-4 TRBV12-3/TRBV12-4 TRBD1
TGTGCCAGCAGCACCAGCGGGGGGGCGACCAATGAGCAGTTCTTC CASSTSGGATNEQFF many TRBJ2-1 TRBV2 TRBD2
TGCGCCAGCAGTATCGAGACCAACGGGGATGAGCAGTTCTTC CASSIETNGDEQFF many TRBJ2-1 TRBV5-1 .
TGTGCCAGCAGCCGGGGGGCAGGGGCCTACGAGCAGTACTTC CASSRGAGAYEQYF many TRBJ2-7 TRBV5-6 .
TGTGCCAGCAGTTTGGGGAGCTCCTACAATGAGCAGTTCTTC CASSLGSSYNEQFF many TRBJ2-1 TRBV28 .
TGTGCCAGCAGACTACAGGGCGAGACTGAAGCTTTCTTT CASRLQGETEAFF . TRBJ1-1 TRBV12-3/TRBV12-4 .
TGTGCCAGCAGGACTTTAGTGGGTCCGACCTACGAGCAGTACTTC CASRTLVGPTYEQYF many TRBJ2-7 TRBV11-2 .
TGTGCCTGGAGGTTCGAGTACAATGAGCAGTTCTTC CAWRFEYNEQFF . TRBJ2-1 TRBV30 .
TGCGCGAGCAGCGACCAGGGGGTTGGCACCGGGGAGCTGTTTTTT CASSDQGVGTGELFF many TRBJ2-2 TRBV5-1 TRBD1
TGTGCCAGCAGCCGGGGGGGCGGGGAGCTGTTTTTT CASSRGGGELFF many TRBJ2-2 TRBV7-2 TRBD2